This passage covers 30 T cell receptor beta chains from one sample sequenced in a study of cytomegalovirus exposure and HLA in healthy donors. Produced via immunoSEQ multiplex PCR; TCRdb's table is partial and in-frame only. The data contain 110,000 to 150,000 clones, over 90% of them singletons. The sequenced material came from PBMCs. These receptors were collected from a young man in good health and CMV-seropositive.

This clone has only one observation. The genes are TRBV28 and TRBJ1-4, with 9 positions matching TRBD1. In germline, CDR1 is MDHEN, CDR2 SYDVKM. The CDR3 is made up of 15 amino acids. With V trimmed by 6 bases and J by 8 bases, 10 bases remained unmatched. The CDR3 nucleotides read TGTGCCAGCAGCGGGGGAGGGACAGGGAACGAAAAACTGTTTTTT. Translated: CASSGGGTGNEKLFF.

The V call is TRBV29-1, the J call TRBJ1-3; tentatively, D is TRBD1 (6 bases). The V end was cut by 7 bases, the J end by 2 bases, with 9 bases between. CDR1 SQVTM and CDR2 ANQGSEA come from the germline V gene. The CDR3 totals 12 residues. CDR3 sequence: CSGRGTGNTIYF. CDR3 bases: TGCAGCGGCAGGGGAACTGGAAACACCATATATTTT. Full variable domain (missing parts from reference TRBV29-1 and TRBJ1-3): SAVISQKPSRDICQRGTSLTIQCQVDSQVTMMFWYRQQPGQSLTLIATANQGSEATYESGFVIDKFPISRPNLTFSTLTVSNMSPEDSSIYLCSGRGTGNTIYFGEGSWLTVV.

The chain is built from TRBV27 and TRBJ1-2; tentative D call: TRBD1 (5 bases). Trimming took 0 bases from V and 7 from J, leaving 12 bases between them. CDR1 and CDR2 (germline): MNHEY, SMNVEV (reference sequence). This CDR3 comprises 14 residues. This chain's CDR3 is CASSLSPGLVGYTF. The DNA of the CDR3 is TGTGCCAGCAGTTTATCCCCAGGGCTGGTTGGCTACACCTTC.

The chain employs TRBV27 and TRBJ2-3, with D possibly TRBD2 on 5 matching bases. The length of the CDR3 is 16 residues. From germline, CDR1 is MNHEY and CDR2 SMNVEV (reference sequence). The V end lost 2 bases, the J end lost 3 bases, and 15 bases lay between the germline ends. The CDR3 DNA sequence: TGTGCCAGCAGTTTAATTCGGGGTGTAGGGACAGATACGCAGTATTTT. Translating gives CASSLIRGVGTDTQYF.

This sequence joins TRBV11-2 and TRBJ2-1; 9 bases agree with TRBD2. Germline-derived CDR1 and CDR2 are SGHAT and FQNNGV. This CDR3 is built from 15 residues. V was clipped by 5 bases and J by 4 bases; unmatched bases: 6. The CDR3 spells CASSAGLASYNEQFF. Here the CDR3 DNA reads TGTGCCAGCAGCGCTGGACTAGCGTCTTACAATGAGCAGTTCTTC.

The chain is built from TRBV30 and TRBJ1-5, with D perhaps TRBD1 (6 bases). This CDR3 is built from 15 residues. CDR1 is GTSNPN and CDR2 is SVGIG in the germline V gene (reference sequence). V dropped 2 bases and J dropped 5 bases, with 16 bases sitting between them. CDR3 sequence reads: CAWSRSGQLDQPQHF. The CDR3 DNA sequence: TGTGCCTGGAGTCGGTCCGGACAGTTAGATCAGCCCCAGCATTTT. Full variable domain (outside the CDR3, taken from reference TRBV30 and TRBJ1-5): SQTIHQWPATLVQPVGSPLSLECTVEGTSNPNLYWYRQAAGRGLQLLFYSVGIGQISSEVPQNLSASRPQDRQFILSSKKLLLSDSGFYLCAWSRSGQLDQPQHFGDGTRLSIL.

The V gene is TRBV5-1, the J gene TRBJ2-5, with 11 nucleotides matching TRBD2. V shed 0 bases and J 0 bases; nucleotides not matched to a gene: 4. The germline gives CDR1 SGHRS, CDR2 YFSETQ. CDR3 length: 17 residues. CDR3 sequence: CASSLGLAGNYQETQYF. CDR3 bases: TGCGCCAGCAGCTTGGGACTAGCGGGAAACTACCAAGAGACCCAGTACTTC.

V and J are TRBV6-6 and TRBJ2-1; 10 bases match TRBD2. Germline V gene sequence: CDR1 MNHNY, CDR2 SVGAGI (reference sequence). The CDR3 consists of 14 residues. Losses at the gene ends were 6 bases for V and 4 bases for J; bases not matched to a gene: 3. The CDR3 sequence: CASRPSGSYNEQFF. In DNA form, the CDR3 reads TGTGCCAGCAGACCTAGCGGGAGTTACAATGAGCAGTTCTTC.

The chain joins TRBV28 to TRBJ2-1; 7 bases are a match to TRBD2. J gave up 6 bases and V 5 bases, and 7 bases lay outside the gene matches. Germline CDR1 is MDHEN and CDR2 is SYDVKM. This CDR3 has 14 amino acids. CDR3 sequence reads: CASSLAGAINEQFF. In nucleotides, the CDR3 is TGTGCCAGCAGTCTGGCGGGAGCAATCAATGAGCAGTTCTTC.

The chain joins TRBV7-6 to TRBJ2-7; D might be TRBD2 (5 bases). The CDR3 has 12 residues. Germline CDR1 reads SGHVS; CDR2 reads FNYEAQ. Trimming shortened V by 4 bases and J by 3 bases, and 7 bases separated the two germline ends. This CDR3 reads CASSYEGYEQYF. The CDR3 nucleotides are TGTGCCAGCAGCTACGAGGGCTACGAGCAGTACTTC.

V and J are TRBV21-1 and TRBJ1-1; TRBD1, as called in the table, went unchecked against the DNA. TRBV21-1 is designated a pseudogene. The CDR3 has 20 amino acids. CDR3 loop: CASSKSGGCMWRGPNTEAFF. CDR3 nucleotide sequence: TGTGCCAGCAGCAAATCTGGAGGTTGTATGTGGAGGGGGCCGAACACTGAAGCTTTCTTT.

This rearrangement joins TRBV11-2 to TRBJ1-2; possible D gene TRBD1, 5 bases. Germline V gene data show CDR1 as SGHAT and CDR2 as FQNNGV. The CDR3 totals 18 residues. The V end was cut by 1 base, the J end by 6 bases, with 24 bases between. The CDR3 spells CASSLGRRDRAISDGYTF. The DNA for the CDR3 is TGTGCCAGCAGCTTAGGACGGCGGGACCGAGCTATTAGTGATGGCTACACCTTC.

The chain joins TRBV11-2 to TRBJ2-7, with TRBD1 as a possible D gene (5 bases). The CDR3 loop spans 13 amino acids. Trimming cost V 5 bases and J 6 bases, with 14 bases left between them. The germline CDR1 and CDR2 sequences are SGHAT and FQNNGV. CDR3 DNA sequence: TGTGCCAGCAGCCGGGCACCAGGGCGCGAGCAGTACTTC. Protein: CASSRAPGREQYF.

The V call is TRBV28, the J call TRBJ1-2; D is unresolved. Germline V CDR1 and CDR2: MDHEN, SYDVKM. The CDR3 extends over 11 amino acids. V was pared by 5 bases and J by 5 bases, with 6 bases between. The chain's CDR3 is CASSSEYGYTF. The CDR3 nucleotides are TGTGCCAGCAGTAGTGAGTATGGCTACACCTTC.

This clone was picked up a small number of times. V is TRBV5-1 and J is TRBJ1-3; tentatively, D is TRBD1 (5 bases). Looked up from germline, CDR1 is SGHRS and CDR2 is YFSETQ. The CDR3 spans 15 residues. Trimming took 3 bases from V and 2 from J, leaving 12 bases between them. This CDR3 reads CASSWGRAAGNTIYF. DNA of the CDR3: TGCGCCAGCAGCTGGGGCCGGGCGGCTGGAAACACCATATATTTT. The full variable domain, rest sourced from reference TRBV5-1 and TRBJ1-3, is KAGVTQTPRYLIKTRGQQVTLSCSPISGHRSVSWYQQTPGQGLQFLFEYFSETQRNKGNFPGRFSGRQFSNSRSEMNVSTLELGDSALYLCASSWGRAAGNTIYFGEGSWLTVV.

This clone was counted a single time. V is TRBV28 and J is TRBJ1-5, with a possible D match to TRBD1 (5 bases). This CDR3 contains 17 residues. Germline V gene data show CDR1 as MDHEN and CDR2 as SYDVKM. V was cut by 6 bases and J by 0 bases, with 18 bases left in between. The CDR3 here is CASSLSGQGGSNQPQHF. CDR3 coding DNA: TGTGCCAGCAGCCTTTCAGGGCAGGGTGGTAGCAATCAGCCCCAGCATTTT. Complete variable domain (other parts from reference TRBV28 and TRBJ1-5): DVKVTQSSRYLVKRTGEKVFLECVQDMDHENMFWYRQDPGLGLRLIYFSYDVKMKEKGDIPEGYSVSREKKERFSLILESASTNQTSMYLCASSLSGQGGSNQPQHFGDGTRLSIL.

This chain uses TRBV4-1 with TRBJ1-2; 8 bases map to TRBD1. Trimming took 4 bases from V and 4 from J; bases not matched to a gene: 2. This CDR3 contains 13 residues. The germline gives CDR1 MGHRA, CDR2 YSYEKL. The CDR3 is CASSPGQGYGYTF. As DNA, the CDR3 is TGCGCCAGCAGCCCAGGACAGGGCTATGGCTACACCTTC.

The J gene is TRBJ1-2, the V gene TRBV2; 7 nucleotides line up with TRBD1. V shed 11 bases and J 3 bases; nucleotides not matched to a gene: 18. The germline V gene encodes CDR1 SNHLY and CDR2 FYNNEI. This CDR3 region has 16 residues. The CDR3 DNA sequence: TGTGCCGCGAGGGGCGGACAGGCGGTTAAGGACTATGGCTACACCTTC. Its translation is CAARGGQAVKDYGYTF.

This chain joins TRBV9 and TRBJ2-1; possibly TRBD2 for D (6 bases). This CDR3 region has 15 residues. V was shortened by 0 bases and J by 3 bases, with 10 bases between the two germline ends. Germline values: CDR1 SGDLS, CDR2 YYNGEE. The CDR3 DNA follows: TGTGCCAGCAGCGTAGTCGGGAGCGGCTACAATGAGCAGTTCTTC. It specifies CASSVVGSGYNEQFF.

This chain connects TRBV2 to TRBJ2-5, with 10 positions matching TRBD2. Losses at the gene ends were 8 bases for V and 0 bases for J; bases not matched to a gene: 9. CDR1 SNHLY and CDR2 FYNNEI come from the germline V gene. The CDR3 length is 16 residues. CDR3 sequence: CASLVGLAVYQETQYF. Here the CDR3 DNA reads TGTGCCAGCTTGGTCGGACTAGCGGTGTACCAAGAGACCCAGTACTTC.

V and J are TRBV28 and TRBJ2-1; perhaps TRBD2 as D (5 bases). This CDR3 comprises 14 residues. V was cut by 2 bases and J by 1 base, with 6 bases left in between. The germline V gene has CDR1 MDHEN and CDR2 SYDVKM. The CDR3 loop is CASSLSGSYNEQFF. The CDR3 DNA is TGTGCCAGCAGTTTAAGCGGATCCTACAATGAGCAGTTCTTC.

This clone was picked up one time. J is TRBJ1-5 and V is TRBV27, with D possibly matching TRBD1 (5 bases). This CDR3 has 15 amino acids. The germline CDR1 and CDR2 sequences are MNHEY and SMNVEV (reference sequence). Trimming stripped 7 bases from V and 0 bases from J, with 13 bases between. In DNA, the CDR3 is TGTGCCAGCACCCCCACAGGATTTAGCAATCAGCCCCAGCATTTT. Protein sequence: CASTPTGFSNQPQHF.

The chain links TRBV6-5 to TRBJ2-5, with D possibly TRBD1 on 6 matching bases. V was pared by 2 bases and J by 0 bases, with 7 bases between. Germline V gives CDR1 MNHEY, CDR2 SVGAGI. CDR3 size: 14 residues. The CDR3 DNA reads as TGTGCCAGCAGTTACGGACAGAACCAAGAGACCCAGTACTTC. This gives the protein CASSYGQNQETQYF.

The genes are TRBV6-5 and TRBJ2-7, with no clear D. Looked up from germline, CDR1 is MNHEY and CDR2 is SVGAGI. The CDR3 is 12 residues long. Trimming left V 10 bases short and J 2 bases short, with 12 bases between. The CDR3 spells CATHTDPYEQYF. CDR3 bases: TGTGCCACCCACACCGATCCCTACGAGCAGTACTTC.

The chain employs TRBV9 and TRBJ1-1; D is unresolved. V lost 0 bases to trimming and J lost 6 bases, with 9 bases between them. The CDR3 loop spans 13 amino acids. Germline CDR1 reads SGDLS; CDR2 reads YYNGEE. CDR3: CASSVGTASEAFF. CDR3 in DNA: TGTGCCAGCAGCGTAGGAACAGCCTCTGAAGCTTTCTTT.

The rearrangement joins TRBV6-5 to TRBJ2-7; the match to TRBD2 covers 9 bases. From germline, CDR1 is MNHEY and CDR2 SVGAGI. J lost 2 bases, V lost 6 bases, and 2 bases had no gene match. CDR3 length equals 13 residues. The CDR3 bases are TGTGCCAGCAGGGGACTAGCTACCTACGAGCAGTACTTC. It yields the protein CASRGLATYEQYF.

The chain couples TRBV6-5 to TRBJ2-7, with D possibly matching TRBD2 (6 bases). Germline V gene data show CDR1 as MNHEY and CDR2 as SVGAGI. Deletions cut 2 bases from V and 5 bases from J, with 16 bases between. There are 15 residues in the CDR3. CDR3 nucleotide sequence: TGTGCCAGCAGTTACCTTCCCGCCGGCGGGAACGAGCAGTACTTC. Encoded protein: CASSYLPAGGNEQYF.

V gene TRBV30 combines with J gene TRBJ2-7; D gene unclear. V was cut by 2 bases and J by 3 bases, with 5 bases left in between. CDR3 length: 11 residues. Germline lookup yields CDR1 GTSNPN and CDR2 SVGIG (reference sequence). The CDR3 region has the DNA TGTGCCTGGAGTCAGATCTACGAGCAGTACTTC. Translated: CAWSQIYEQYF.

The chain combines TRBV7-2 with TRBJ2-3; a weak D match, TRBD2 (5 bases). The V gene lost 3 bases and the J gene lost 8 bases, with 12 bases spanning the gap. CDR1 is SGHTA, CDR2 FQGNSA, per germline. The CDR3 totals 13 residues. CDR3 protein: CASSLQRGGTQYF. The CDR3 DNA is TGTGCCAGCAGCTTGCAAAGAGGAGGTACGCAGTATTTT.

In nucleotides, the CDR3 is TGTGCCAGCAGCCCCCAAGCGGGAGTTAGTGAGCAGTTCTTC. Amino acid sequence: CASSPQAGVSEQFF. The rearrangement joins TRBV9 to TRBJ2-1, with 8 bases that match TRBD2. The germline CDR1 and CDR2 sequences are SGDLS and YYNGEE. Trimming took 4 bases from V and 9 from J; bases not matched to a gene: 9. This CDR3 spans 14 amino acids.